Each of the 25 T cell receptor beta chains below was sequenced from the same sample in a study of blood T cell repertoires in COVID-19. Assay used: immunoSEQ multiplex PCR; TCRdb lists only in-frame clones, some missing. This table holds 35,000 to 50,000 clones, approximately 84% found once. The material sequenced was peripheral blood. These receptors originate from a human donor in a cohort sampled during active COVID-19.

This sequence joins TRBV4-1 and TRBJ2-2; TRBD2 matches 8 bases. The V and J ends lost 4 bases and 0 bases, in that order; junction bases with no gene match: 7. The germline CDR1 and CDR2 sequences are MGHRA and YSYEKL. The CDR3 has 17 residues. The CDR3 spells CASSPQELAANTGELFF. As DNA, the CDR3 is TGCGCCAGCAGCCCGCAGGAACTAGCGGCGAACACCGGGGAGCTGTTTTTT.

The chain links TRBV15 to TRBJ2-7, with TRBD1 identical over 8 bases. The J segment lost 7 bases and the V segment lost 0 bases, leaving 14 bases of the junction unmatched. Germline lookup yields CDR1 LNHNV and CDR2 YYDKDF (reference sequence). This CDR3 has 17 amino acids. The CDR3 here is CATSREGQGAPLGEQYF. The CDR3 DNA reads as TGTGCCACCAGCAGAGAGGGCCAGGGGGCTCCACTAGGGGAGCAGTACTTC.

The V and J genes are TRBV6-5 and TRBJ2-1; 7 nucleotides align to TRBD2. Germline CDR1 reads MNHEY; CDR2 reads SVGAGI. The V gene end was trimmed by 6 bases and the J gene end by 0 bases; junction bases not matched to a gene: 5. This CDR3 contains 15 residues. CDR3 amino acids: CASRRDYSSYNEQFF. The CDR3 DNA sequence: TGTGCCAGCAGACGGGACTACAGCTCCTACAATGAGCAGTTCTTC.

This clone came up a few times. V usage is TRBV5-1 and J usage is TRBJ2-7, with D possibly matching TRBD1 (5 bases). V was trimmed by 4 bases and J by 8 bases, leaving 25 bases between them. From germline, CDR1 is SGHRS and CDR2 YFSETQ. The CDR3 totals 16 residues. CDR3 residues: CASSKTATASPTQQYF. CDR3 DNA: TGCGCCAGCAGCAAGACAGCCACTGCTTCTCCTACGCAGCAGTACTTC.

The chain has TRBV3-1 (or the pseudogene TRBV3-2) and TRBJ2-2; D is undetermined. Trimming removed 1 base from V and 3 bases from J, with 6 bases in between. This CDR3 comprises 14 residues. CDR1 and CDR2 (germline): LGHDT, YNNKEL (reference sequence). CDR3 sequence reads: CASSQGGYTGELFF. The CDR3 nucleotides are TGTGCCAGCAGCCAAGGCGGCTACACCGGGGAGCTGTTTTTT.

This clone was counted once. This chain connects TRBV5-1 to TRBJ1-4; possibly TRBD1 for D (5 bases). The CDR3 spans 17 residues. V was clipped by 0 bases and J by 4 bases, with 16 bases between them. From germline, CDR1 is SGHRS and CDR2 YFSETQ. DNA for the CDR3: TGCGCCAGCAGCTTGGCCGGGAGGAGGGACGGTAATGAAAAACTGTTTTTT. Encoded protein: CASSLAGRRDGNEKLFF.

This clone was seen a handful of times. V and J are TRBV4-1 and TRBJ2-7; 7 positions match TRBD1. The CDR3 loop spans 16 amino acids. The junction had 10 bases not matched to a gene; V was cut back by 3 bases and J by 2 bases. Germline V CDR1 and CDR2: MGHRA, YSYEKL. The CDR3 spells CASSHSYEGAAYEQYF. The CDR3, as DNA: TGCGCCAGCAGCCACTCGTACGAGGGGGCAGCCTACGAGCAGTACTTC.

V gene TRBV6-5 combines with J gene TRBJ2-7, with D tentatively TRBD1 (6 bases). The CDR3 has 15 residues. Trimming took off 2 bases at V and 0 bases at J, with 11 bases between the two ends. Germline V gene data show CDR1 as MNHEY and CDR2 as SVGAGI. The CDR3 nucleotides read TGTGCCAGCAGTTACGGACAGATAAGCTCCTACGAGCAGTACTTC. Its translation is CASSYGQISSYEQYF.

The chain carries TRBV10-1 and TRBJ2-5, with 14 bases matching TRBD2. From germline, CDR1 is WNHNN and CDR2 SYGVQD (reference sequence). With 9 bases clipped from V and 5 bases from J, the junction kept 8 bases outside the gene matches. The CDR3 contains 15 residues. CDR3 bases: TGCGCCAGGGTTCCGGGACTAGCGGGGGTGGAGACCCAGTACTTC. Amino acid sequence: CARVPGLAGVETQYF.

This chain connects TRBV5-1 to TRBJ2-7, with 7 bases that match TRBD2. CDR1 SGHRS and CDR2 YFSETQ come from the germline V gene. CDR3 length equals 14 residues. The J segment lost 3 bases and the V segment lost 4 bases, leaving 7 bases of the junction unmatched. DNA for the CDR3: TGCGCCAGCAGCCTGGGGGAGGGTCTCTACGAGCAGTACTTC. It is translated as CASSLGEGLYEQYF.

CDR3 DNA: TGCGCCAGCAGCACACCTAGCGGGGGGACCGGGGAGCTGTTTTTT. Translation: CASSTPSGGTGELFF. The chain couples TRBV5-1 to TRBJ2-2; 11 bases are shared with TRBD2. CDR1 is SGHRS and CDR2 is YFSETQ in the germline V gene. Losses at the gene ends were 4 bases for V and 5 bases for J; bases not matched to a gene: 4. The CDR3 consists of 15 residues.

The chain uses TRBV6-5 and TRBJ2-7; TRBD2 agrees at 8 bases. Per germline, CDR1 MNHEY and CDR2 SVGAGI. The V gene end was trimmed by 0 bases and the J gene end by 5 bases; junction bases not matched to a gene: 6. The CDR3 is 15 residues long. CDR3 bases: TGTGCCAGCAGTTACTCCGGGGGGGCCGTTAACGAGCAGTACTTC. Residues: CASSYSGGAVNEQYF.

The CDR3 loop reads CASSVASGLTSGNTIYF. The CDR3 DNA is TGTGCCAGCAGCGTAGCGTCAGGTCTAACCTCTGGAAACACCATATATTTT. V is TRBV9 and J is TRBJ1-3; D is undetermined. Trimming removed 0 bases at V and 0 bases at J, with 13 bases between. Germline V gene data show CDR1 as SGDLS and CDR2 as YYNGEE. The CDR3 length is 17 residues.

The chain carries TRBV9 and TRBJ2-3; TRBD2 agrees at 10 bases. The V gene end was trimmed by 0 bases and the J gene end by 4 bases; junction bases not matched to a gene: 5. This CDR3 region has 16 residues. Germline-derived CDR1 and CDR2 are SGDLS and YYNGEE. CDR3 bases: TGTGCCAGCAGCGTAGGAACTAGCGGGGATTCAGATACGCAGTATTTT. It specifies CASSVGTSGDSDTQYF.

V and J are TRBV5-6 and TRBJ1-2; 7 bases are shared with TRBD1. The CDR3 sequence is 13 residues long. The germline CDR1 and CDR2 sequences are SGHDT and YYEEEE. The V and J ends lost 4 bases and 4 bases, in that order; junction bases with no gene match: 4. In DNA form, the CDR3 reads TGTGCCAGCAGCCTCGACAGGGCCTATGGCTACACCTTC. Its translation is CASSLDRAYGYTF.

J is TRBJ1-3 and V is TRBV19; D is perhaps TRBD1 (6 bases). The CDR3 runs 15 residues. V gave up 7 bases and J gave up 4 bases, with 17 bases separating them. The V gene's germline CDR1 is LNHDA and CDR2 SQIVND (reference sequence). The CDR3: CASTTGREFGNTIYF. CDR3 sequence (DNA): TGTGCCAGTACTACAGGGCGTGAGTTCGGAAACACCATATATTTT.

The count of this clone is one. V is TRBV5-1 and J is TRBJ2-3, with D possibly matching TRBD2 (6 bases). The germline gives CDR1 SGHRS, CDR2 YFSETQ. Trimming took off 10 bases at V and 0 bases at J, with 21 bases between the two ends. The CDR3 is made up of 16 amino acids. CDR3 sequence: CASSGGASSSTDTQYF. Here the CDR3 DNA reads TGCGCCTCCTCAGGAGGGGCATCCTCTAGCACAGATACGCAGTATTTT.

The chain combines TRBV7-3 with TRBJ2-3; TRBD2 matches 15 bases. From germline, CDR1 is SGHTA and CDR2 FQGTGA. V gave up 5 bases and J gave up 5 bases; unmatched junction bases: 5. The CDR3 runs to 16 residues. The DNA for the CDR3 is TGTGCCAGCAGCCGGACTAGCGGGGGGGCCGGAGATACGCAGTATTTT. Translating gives CASSRTSGGAGDTQYF.

The rearrangement uses TRBV6-1 and TRBJ1-6, with D uncertain. Trimming cost V 3 bases and J 0 bases, with 12 bases left between them. CDR1 is MNHNS, CDR2 SASEGT, per germline. The CDR3 is 17 residues long. The CDR3 region is CASSDPLRSSYNSPLHF. Here the CDR3 DNA reads TGTGCCAGCAGTGACCCTCTCCGGAGCTCCTATAATTCACCCCTCCACTTT.

This clone is a singleton in its sample. This rearrangement joins TRBV29-1 to TRBJ2-1, with 9 positions matching TRBD2. This CDR3 contains 15 residues. J was trimmed by 3 bases and V by 5 bases; bases with no gene match: 8. Germline V gene data show CDR1 as SQVTM and CDR2 as ANQGSEA. CDR3 coding DNA: TGCAGCGTTAACACGCGGGGGGGCCTCTACAATGAGCAGTTCTTC. It codes for CSVNTRGGLYNEQFF.

J is TRBJ2-5 and V is TRBV5-1; D is undetermined. Germline CDR1 SGHRS, CDR2 YFSETQ. The V end lost 0 bases, the J end lost 2 bases, and 5 bases lay between the germline ends. The length of the CDR3 is 13 residues. CDR3 in DNA: TGCGCCAGCAGCTTGGCCAGGCAAGAGACCCAGTACTTC. Protein: CASSLARQETQYF.

The chain's CDR3 is CASGLAGANTEQYF. CDR3 DNA: TGTGCCAGCGGGCTAGCGGGGGCTAATACCGAGCAGTACTTC. V gene TRBV6-5 combines with J gene TRBJ2-7; TRBD2 aligns across 10 bases. The CDR3 contains 14 residues. V dropped 8 bases and J dropped 6; count of bases not matched to a gene: 10. Germline V lookup: CDR1 MNHEY, CDR2 SVGAGI.

The chain links TRBV2 to TRBJ2-1; 11 nucleotides line up with TRBD2. The germline V gene has CDR1 SNHLY and CDR2 FYNNEI. The CDR3 sequence is 15 residues long. V was clipped by 7 bases and J by 7 bases; unmatched bases: 9. CDR3 DNA sequence: TGTGCCAGCACTCTACTAGCGGGGGAGCAGAATGAGCAGTTCTTC. Residues: CASTLLAGEQNEQFF.

CDR3 sequence: CASGRPDYSYNEQFF. CDR3 DNA: TGCGCCAGCGGGAGACCAGATTACTCCTACAATGAGCAGTTCTTC. The J gene is TRBJ2-1, the V gene TRBV10-2; weak D call: TRBD2 (5 bases). CDR1 is WSHSY and CDR2 is SAAADI in the germline V gene. This CDR3 has 15 residues. V was trimmed by 8 bases and J by 0 bases, leaving 14 bases between them.

In its sample, this clone was seen once. The V gene is TRBV5-6, the J gene TRBJ1-6; D possibly corresponds to TRBD1 (6 bases). V was shortened by 2 bases and J by 8 bases, with 8 bases between the two germline ends. CDR1 is SGHDT, CDR2 YYEEEE, per germline. There are 13 residues in the CDR3. The CDR3 region has the DNA TGTGCCAGCAGCTTCACAGGGTATTCACCCCTCCACTTT. It codes for CASSFTGYSPLHF.